This T cell receptor beta chain comes out of a study of beta chain features in type 1 diabetes. A word on this clone: Its specificity is unknown.

Every donor had blood drawn once into heparin, approximately 120 mL on average. Points from the study as a whole: Within patients, naive, central memory and Treg TCRB repertoires seemed more similar than within healthy donors. Reads derived from cDNA could over-represent cells showing high TCR expression. Moderate yet significant TCRB CDR3 shortening was seen in Type 1 diabetes patients in all four CD4+ subsets.

Since all of the isolated RNA was reverse transcribed, expressed TCRB transcripts were what got sequenced. Profiling relied on immunoSEQ multiplex PCR, and the TCRdb table lists in-frame clones only, not all of them. The sample has over 120,000 clones; about 13% are singletons. What was sequenced was central memory CD4+ T cells from blood. The TCR sequence derives from a man in his late teens or twenties with type 1 diabetes.

The CDR3 nucleotides are TGTGCCAGCAGCCAACAGTGGGATGGGACTGAAGCTTTCTTT. This sequence encodes CASSQQWDGTEAFF. The rearrangement links TRBV11-1 to TRBJ1-1; D is unresolved. The CDR3 is 14 amino acids. The ends were cut back, 5 bases at V and 5 bases at J, with 15 bases in the middle. Germline values: CDR1 SGHAT, CDR2 FQDESV (reference sequence).